This TCR beta chain was retrieved from a study of CD8 T cells in ankylosing spondylitis. CDR3 length equals 17 residues. Germline V gene lookup returns CDR1 SQVTM and CDR2 ANQGSEA. J lost 6 bases, V lost 2 bases, and 8 bases had no gene match. Whole-study findings and limits: Disease-linked clones reportedly concentrated significantly in matched ankylosing spondylitis synovial fluid.

This clonotype was counted between two and nine times. Its antigen is currently unknown. TCRdb reanalysed the 5' RACE reads using MiXCR and keeps one entry per CDR3 protein. Of about 360,000 distinct CDR3 sequences in the sample, approximately 22% were seen once. The chain links TRBV29-1 to TRBJ2-3; 16 bases match TRBD2. The sample consisted of blood, either unsorted or a sorted T cell fraction (not recorded which). The receptor comes from a male donor with ankylosing spondylitis or in good health (not recorded which). The CDR3 region is CSVESGTSGGARDTQYF. The CDR3, as DNA: TGCAGCGTTGAATCGGGGACTAGCGGGGGGGCCAGGGATACGCAGTATTTT.